This is a list of T cell receptor beta chains from one sample in a study of blood T cell repertoires in COVID-19. TCRdb's table, derived via immunoSEQ multiplex PCR, lists solely in-frame clones and lacks some. The sample lists some 50,000 clones; 80% to 90% were seen once. The specimen sequenced was peripheral blood. These receptors all come from a human donor in a cohort sampled during active COVID-19. Each CDR3 is given with its conserved first and last residue. D genes are given only for firm matches. Size tells how often a clone was seen (once, few, many) or the class of an expanded clone, and some rows leave it out.

clone_size	v_call	d_call	j_call	cdr3_aa	cdr3_nt
-	TRBV5-4	-	TRBJ2-1	CASSSRTTWNEQFF	TGTGCCAGCAGCTCCCGGACTACCTGGAATGAGCAGTTCTTC
-	TRBV27	TRBD1	TRBJ2-6	CASSLGQGAGANVLTF	TGTGCCAGCAGTTTGGGACAGGGGGCTGGGGCCAACGTCCTGACTTTC
-	TRBV24-1	-	TRBJ2-5	CATSDPGQIQETQYF	TGTGCCACCAGTGATCCCGGACAGATTCAAGAGACCCAGTACTTC
-	TRBV27	-	TRBJ1-1	CASSPGLRGFTEAFF	TGTGCCAGCAGCCCGGGTCTCAGGGGATTCACTGAAGCTTTCTTT
-	TRBV11-2	-	TRBJ1-2	CASSLVSSYDGYTF	TGTGCCAGCAGCTTAGTGTCATCCTACGATGGCTACACCTTC
-	TRBV5-1	TRBD1	TRBJ2-7	CASSLGTGAGSYEQYF	TGCGCCAGCAGCTTGGGAACAGGGGCTGGCTCCTACGAGCAGTACTTC
-	TRBV4-2	TRBD1	TRBJ2-7	CASSQDWATGVNEQYF	TGTGCCAGCAGCCAAGATTGGGCGACAGGGGTGAACGAGCAGTACTTC
-	TRBV2	TRBD2	TRBJ2-5	CASSATTGLGGGETQYF	TGTGCCAGCAGCGCCACCACGGGACTAGGGGGGGGAGAGACCCAGTACTTC
-	TRBV5-4	TRBD2	TRBJ2-3	CASTKKSGVSTDTQYF	TGTGCCAGCACCAAGAAAAGCGGGGTTAGCACAGATACGCAGTATTTT
-	TRBV21-1	-	TRBJ2-1	CASSKGQGFYNEQFF	TGTGCCAGCAGCAAGGGACAGGGGTTTTACAATGAGCAGTTCTTC
-	TRBV4-1	TRBD1	TRBJ2-4	CASSQRYPRDRNIQYF	TGCGCCAGCAGCCAAAGATACCCGAGGGACAGAAACATTCAGTACTTC
few	TRBV4-2	TRBD2	TRBJ2-7	CASSPIAGELPEQYF	TGTGCCAGCAGCCCCATAGCGGGGGAATTGCCCGAGCAGTACTTC
-	TRBV6-6	-	TRBJ1-1	CASGPRTFEAFF	TGTGCCAGCGGCCCAAGAACCTTTGAAGCTTTCTTT
-	TRBV18	TRBD2	TRBJ2-1	CASSPSGRHNEQFF	TGTGCCAGCTCACCTAGCGGGAGGCACAATGAGCAGTTCTTC
-	TRBV30	-	TRBJ1-1	CAFQNTEAFF	TGTGCCTTTCAGAACACTGAAGCTTTCTTT
few	TRBV28	TRBD2	TRBJ2-5	CASSSPPSGLETQYF	TGTGCCAGCAGTTCCCCACCTAGCGGGCTGGAGACCCAGTACTTC
-	TRBV5-8	-	TRBJ2-5	CASSKRRGIIETQYF	TGTGCCAGCAGCAAGAGGAGGGGAATTATAGAGACCCAGTACTTC
-	TRBV14	-	TRBJ2-5	CASSQDGRPFAFGKETQYF	TGTGCCAGCAGCCAAGACGGACGGCCATTCGCCTTCGGGAAAGAGACCCAGTACTTC
-	TRBV5-6	-	TRBJ2-3	CASSLFGIWADTQYF	TGTGCCAGCAGCTTGTTCGGGATTTGGGCAGATACGCAGTATTTT
-	TRBV28	TRBD1	TRBJ2-7	CASRDPGTGVRFSYEQYF	TGTGCCAGCAGAGACCCCGGGACAGGGGTTCGATTCTCCTACGAGCAGTACTTC
-	TRBV9	-	TRBJ2-7	CASSFLATSYEQYF	TGTGCCAGCAGCTTCCTAGCGACCAGCTACGAGCAGTACTTC
-	TRBV6-5	-	TRBJ2-3	CASSTLAEGTDTQYF	TGTGCCAGCAGTACATTAGCGGAGGGGACAGATACGCAGTATTTT
-	TRBV6-5	-	TRBJ2-7	CASFEAGRDEQYF	TGTGCCAGTTTCGAGGCAGGGCGAGACGAGCAGTACTTC
-	TRBV30	-	TRBJ2-7	CAWAQGRFYEQYF	TGTGCCTGGGCACAGGGTCGGTTCTACGAGCAGTACTTC
-	TRBV11-3	-	TRBJ2-1	CASSWGRGEAVNEQFF	TGTGCCAGCAGCTGGGGGCGAGGGGAAGCTGTCAATGAGCAGTTCTTC
-	TRBV7-6	-	TRBJ1-1	CASSLVFQGVGTEAFF	TGTGCCAGCAGCTTAGTCTTTCAAGGAGTGGGCACTGAAGCTTTCTTT
-	TRBV5-1	-	TRBJ2-7	CASSPGHTYEQYF	TGCGCCAGCAGCCCCGGACATACCTACGAGCAGTACTTC
-	TRBV4-1	TRBD1	TRBJ2-7	CASSQRQGVDEQYF	TGCGCCAGCAGCCAAAGACAGGGAGTCGACGAGCAGTACTTC
-	TRBV4-3	-	TRBJ2-6	CASSQDRGTGANVLTF	TGCGCCAGCAGCCAAGATCGAGGGACAGGGGCCAACGTCCTGACTTTC
-	TRBV15	-	TRBJ1-1	CATSRQNTEAFF	TGTGCCACCAGCAGACAGAACACTGAAGCTTTCTTT
-	TRBV18	TRBD1	TRBJ1-2	CASSPGTGKLYGYTF	TGTGCCAGCTCACCCGGGACAGGCAAACTTTATGGCTACACCTTC
-	TRBV5-1	-	TRBJ2-4	CASSRGTPAHLTAKNIQYF	TGCGCCAGCAGCCGAGGGACACCAGCCCACCTTACAGCCAAAAACATTCAGTACTTC
-	TRBV30	TRBD1	TRBJ1-2	CASTGPYGYTF	TGTGCCTCGACAGGGCCCTATGGCTACACCTTC
-	TRBV7-8	TRBD2	TRBJ2-3	CASSLGLAGDTQYF	TGTGCCAGCAGCTTAGGGCTAGCGGGGGATACGCAGTATTTT
-	TRBV7-8	TRBD2	TRBJ2-7	CASSSTSGGIEQYF	TGTGCCAGCAGCTCGACTAGCGGGGGGATCGAGCAGTACTTC
-	TRBV15	-	TRBJ2-1	CATSRGMGQDNEQFF	TGTGCCACCAGCAGGGGGATGGGGCAGGACAATGAGCAGTTCTTC
-	TRBV5-1	TRBD2	TRBJ2-1	CASSLLLAGRDEQFF	TGCGCCAGCAGCTTGCTTCTAGCGGGAAGGGATGAGCAGTTCTTC
few	TRBV19	-	TRBJ1-2	CASSIVHSGYGYTF	TGTGCCAGTAGTATTGTGCACAGCGGCTATGGCTACACCTTC
-	TRBV30	TRBD1	TRBJ2-5	CAWSATGWRETQYF	TGTGCCTGGAGTGCGACAGGGTGGAGGGAGACCCAGTACTTC
once	TRBV5-1	-	TRBJ2-4	CASSLPDGHLRDKNIQYF	TGCGCCAGCAGCCTCCCGGACGGTCACCTCAGGGACAAAAACATTCAGTACTTC